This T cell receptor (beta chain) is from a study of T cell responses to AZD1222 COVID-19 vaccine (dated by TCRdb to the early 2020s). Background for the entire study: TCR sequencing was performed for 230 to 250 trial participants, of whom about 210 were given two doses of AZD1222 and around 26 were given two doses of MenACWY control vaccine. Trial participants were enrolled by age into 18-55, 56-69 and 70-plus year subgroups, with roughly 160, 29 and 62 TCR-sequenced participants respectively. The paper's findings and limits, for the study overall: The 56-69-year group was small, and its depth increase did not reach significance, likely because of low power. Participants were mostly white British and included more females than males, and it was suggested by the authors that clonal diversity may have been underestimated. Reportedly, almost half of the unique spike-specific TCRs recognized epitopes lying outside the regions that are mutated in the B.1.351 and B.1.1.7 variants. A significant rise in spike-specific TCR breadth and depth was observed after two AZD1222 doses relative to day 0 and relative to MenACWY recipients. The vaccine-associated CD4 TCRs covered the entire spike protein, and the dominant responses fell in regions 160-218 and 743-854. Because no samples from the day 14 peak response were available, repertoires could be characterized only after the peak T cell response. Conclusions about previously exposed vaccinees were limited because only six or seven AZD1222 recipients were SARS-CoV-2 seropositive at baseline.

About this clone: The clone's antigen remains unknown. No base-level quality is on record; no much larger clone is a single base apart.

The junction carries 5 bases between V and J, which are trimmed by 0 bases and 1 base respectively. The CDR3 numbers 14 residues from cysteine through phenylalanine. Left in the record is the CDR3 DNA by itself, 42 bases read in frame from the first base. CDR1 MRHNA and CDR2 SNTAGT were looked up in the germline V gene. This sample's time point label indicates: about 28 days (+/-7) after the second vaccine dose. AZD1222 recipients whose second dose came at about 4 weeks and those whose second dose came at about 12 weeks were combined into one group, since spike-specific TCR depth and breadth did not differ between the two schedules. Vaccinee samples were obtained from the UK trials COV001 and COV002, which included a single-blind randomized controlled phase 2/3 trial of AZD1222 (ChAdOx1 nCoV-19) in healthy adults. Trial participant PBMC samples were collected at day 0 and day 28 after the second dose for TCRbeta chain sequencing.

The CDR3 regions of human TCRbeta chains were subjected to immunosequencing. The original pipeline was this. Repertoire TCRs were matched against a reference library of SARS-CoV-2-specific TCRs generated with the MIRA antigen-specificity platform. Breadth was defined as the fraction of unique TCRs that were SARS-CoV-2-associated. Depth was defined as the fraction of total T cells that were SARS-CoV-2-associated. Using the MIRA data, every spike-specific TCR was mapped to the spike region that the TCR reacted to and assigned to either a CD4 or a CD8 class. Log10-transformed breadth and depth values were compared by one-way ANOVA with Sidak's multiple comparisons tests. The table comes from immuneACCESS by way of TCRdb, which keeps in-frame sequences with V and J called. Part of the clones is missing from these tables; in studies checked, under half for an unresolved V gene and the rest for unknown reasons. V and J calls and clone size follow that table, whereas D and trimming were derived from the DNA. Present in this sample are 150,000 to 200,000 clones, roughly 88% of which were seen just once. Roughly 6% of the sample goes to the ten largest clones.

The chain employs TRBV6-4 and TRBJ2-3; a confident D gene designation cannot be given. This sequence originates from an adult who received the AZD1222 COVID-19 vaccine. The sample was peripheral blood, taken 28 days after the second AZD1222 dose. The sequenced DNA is TGTGCCAGCAGTGACTCCCAGGGCACAGATACGCAGTATTTT. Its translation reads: CASSDSQGTDTQYF.